Following are 29 T cell receptor beta chains from one sample sequenced in a study of beta chain features in type 1 diabetes. The antigens of these receptors remain unknown. Reverse transcribing all isolated RNA meant expressed TCRB transcripts were sequenced. Assay: immunoSEQ multiplex PCR; the TCRdb copy retains only in-frame clones and omits some. In the table there are 600,000 to 700,000 clones, around 12% of which are singletons. Study-wide results and caveats: Shortening that was moderate but significant affected the TCRB CDR3s of Type 1 diabetes patients in all four CD4+ subsets.

Sequenced: naive CD4+ T cells from blood. The source is a young man with type 1 diabetes.

The rearrangement joins TRBV5-1 to TRBJ2-5; TRBD2 matches 11 bases. This CDR3 spans 15 amino acids. Per germline, CDR1 SGHRS and CDR2 YFSETQ. Unmatched junction bases numbered 5, after V lost 4 bases and J lost 3 bases. CDR3 sequence (DNA): TGCGCCAGCAGCCCGGGACTAGCGGCAAAAGAGACCCAGTACTTC. This sequence encodes CASSPGLAAKETQYF.

This clone was detected a few times. The sample carries other DNA sequences with the same CDR3. The chain has TRBV5-1 and TRBJ2-3; 9 bases map to TRBD2. Germline CDR1 reads SGHRS; CDR2 reads YFSETQ. The CDR3 is 15 residues long. Trimming at V came to 0 bases and at J to 1 base, leaving 0 bases not matched to a gene. Here the CDR3 DNA reads TGCGCCAGCAGCTTGGGACTAGCGGGCACAGATACGCAGTATTTT. Its translation is CASSLGLAGTDTQYF.

V usage is TRBV14 and J usage is TRBJ2-5; TRBD1 matches 8 bases. The end of the DNA fits TRBJ2-7 better, so the J call may be wrong. The CDR3 is 13 amino acids. Germline assignment: CDR1 SGHDN and CDR2 FVKESK. In nucleotides, the CDR3 is TGTGCCAGCAGCCGGCGGACAGGGAGCGAGCAGTACTTC. Its protein is CASSRRTGSEQYF.

This clone was observed a few times. The chain links TRBV11-2 to TRBJ1-2; 8 bases agree with TRBD1. The CDR3 sequence is 16 residues long. Losses at the gene ends were 5 bases for V and 4 bases for J; bases not matched to a gene: 12. Germline V gene sequence: CDR1 SGHAT, CDR2 FQNNGV. CDR3 bases: TGTGCCAGCAGCCCCGGACAGGGACTGGTTGTCTATGGCTACACCTTC. Translation: CASSPGQGLVVYGYTF.

This clone was counted a few times. CDR3 in amino acids: CASSTKDSDRVEYF. The CDR3, as DNA: TGTGCCAGTAGTACAAAGGACTCGGACAGGGTGGAATATTTT. The chain carries TRBV19 and TRBJ2-3, with 8 bases fitting TRBD1. This CDR3 region has 14 residues. CDR1 is LNHDA and CDR2 is SQIVND in the germline V gene (reference sequence). V lost 4 bases and J lost 15; bases outside the gene matches: 15.

A note on this clone: The junction shows a germline mismatch at one end, possibly a read error. V is TRBV9 and J is TRBJ1-2; D remains ambiguous. The CDR3 is made up of 13 amino acids. The V gene's germline CDR1 is SGDLS and CDR2 YYNGEE. The chain's CDR3 is CASSVRTNYDYTF. DNA for the CDR3: TGTGCCAGCAGCGTAAGGACTAACTATGACTACACCTTC.

This clone was counted only a few times. The rearrangement joins TRBV30 to TRBJ2-1; 7 bases align to TRBD2. There are 14 residues in the CDR3. Germline V lookup: CDR1 GTSNPN, CDR2 SVGIG (reference sequence). Germline trimming cut 2 bases from V and 3 bases from J; bases unmatched to any gene: 4. CDR3 nucleotide sequence: TGTGCCTGGAGTCCAGCGGGGCACTACAATGAGCAGTTCTTC. As protein: CAWSPAGHYNEQFF. Filled out from reference TRBV30 and TRBJ2-1, the complete variable domain reads SQTIHQWPATLVQPVGSPLSLECTVEGTSNPNLYWYRQAAGRGLQLLFYSVGIGQISSEVPQNLSASRPQDRQFILSSKKLLLSDSGFYLCAWSPAGHYNEQFFGPGTRLTVL.

This clone has a handful of counts. This chain joins TRBV7-3 and TRBJ2-2; 9 bases are shared with TRBD1. With V trimmed by 5 bases and J by 5 bases, 0 bases remained unmatched. Looked up from germline, CDR1 is SGHTA and CDR2 is FQGTGA. This CDR3 region has 13 residues. Here the CDR3 reads CASSGTGTGELFF. CDR3 nucleotides: TGTGCCAGCAGCGGGACAGGGACCGGGGAGCTGTTTTTT.

The chain links TRBV6-1 to TRBJ2-3, with TRBD2 matching 10 bases. Trimming removed 1 base from V and 1 base from J; junction bases left unmatched: 5. The CDR3 runs to 17 residues. Per germline, CDR1 MNHNS and CDR2 SASEGT. The CDR3 loop is CASSEETSGARTDTQYF. Written as DNA, the CDR3 is TGTGCCAGCAGTGAAGAAACTAGCGGGGCCCGCACAGATACGCAGTATTTT.

On this clone: The same CDR3 arises from other DNA sequences in this sample as well. The rearrangement links TRBV7-2 to TRBJ1-5; no firm D call. This CDR3 comprises 14 residues. Germline V gene sequence: CDR1 SGHTA, CDR2 FQGNSA. V lost 1 base, J lost 1 base, and 5 bases lay in between. CDR3 in DNA: TGTGCCAGCAGCTTAGGACGGAGCAATCAGCCCCAGCATTTT. Translated, it gives CASSLGRSNQPQHF.

This clone has only a few counts. The chain uses TRBV12-5 and TRBJ2-3; D is perhaps TRBD1 (5 bases). Germline values: CDR1 LGHNT, CDR2 FRNRAP. V lost 6 bases and J lost 2, with 12 bases in between. This CDR3 has 14 residues. The CDR3 nucleotides read TGTGCTAGTGGCTTCGGACAATCCACAGATACGCAGTATTTT. Amino acid sequence: CASGFGQSTDTQYF.

V usage is TRBV10-3 and J usage is TRBJ2-1; TRBD2 aligns across 10 bases. J lost 8 bases, V lost 4 bases, and 11 bases had no gene match. CDR3 length: 16 amino acids. Per the germline V gene, CDR1 is ENHRY and CDR2 is SYGVKD. The CDR3 loop is CAISGKFSGTSDEQFF. The CDR3 DNA is TGTGCCATCAGTGGGAAATTTTCCGGGACTAGCGATGAGCAGTTCTTC.

With respect to this clone: Other nucleotide sequences from this sample produce the same CDR3. The V gene is TRBV11-2, the J gene TRBJ2-6; D gene unclear. The CDR3 runs to 16 residues. V was pared by 1 base and J by 0 bases, with 7 bases between. Germline assignment: CDR1 SGHAT and CDR2 FQNNGV. The CDR3 DNA follows: TGTGCCAGCAGCTTAGTCGGCGGCTCTGGGGCCAACGTCCTGACTTTC. It codes for CASSLVGGSGANVLTF.

This clone showed up just a few times. V and J are TRBV6-6 and TRBJ2-7, with a tentative D call TRBD2 (6 bases). The CDR3 has 14 amino acids. The V end lost 5 bases, the J end lost 2 bases, and 13 bases lay between the germline ends. The germline V gene encodes CDR1 MNHNY and CDR2 SVGAGI (reference sequence). The chain's CDR3 is CASSRDSTTYEQYF. DNA of the CDR3: TGTGCCAGCAGTAGGGACTCAACGACCTACGAGCAGTACTTC.

This clone was detected only a few times. The chain carries TRBV11-1 and TRBJ1-4; 9 bases map to TRBD1. Germline V gene lookup returns CDR1 SGHAT and CDR2 FQDESV (reference sequence). V trimming: 5 bases; J trimming: 8 bases; junction bases outside the gene matches: 12. This CDR3 is 16 amino acids long. DNA for the CDR3: TGTGCCAGCAGCACCACGGGACAGGGTCTACAGGAAAAACTGTTTTTT. Its translation is CASSTTGQGLQEKLFF.

Notes on this clone: This same CDR3 is encoded by further DNA sequences in the sample. This chain joins TRBV7-9 and TRBJ2-2; D may be TRBD1 (6 bases). CDR3 size: 13 residues. V lost 5 bases to trimming and J lost 5 bases, with 9 bases between them. Germline V CDR1 and CDR2: SEHNR, FQNEAQ (reference sequence). The CDR3 is CASSLDRTGELFF. Here the CDR3 DNA reads TGTGCCAGCAGCCTCGACAGGACCGGGGAGCTGTTTTTT.

This chain connects TRBV6-5 to TRBJ1-3; a weak D match, TRBD1 (5 bases). V lost 2 bases and J lost 1, with 9 bases in between. Germline V gives CDR1 MNHEY, CDR2 SVGAGI. There are 15 residues in the CDR3. The CDR3 DNA sequence: TGTGCCAGCAGTTACAGGGGATCATCTGGAAACACCATATATTTT. Translated: CASSYRGSSGNTIYF.

This clone was detected a few times. This chain links TRBV4-2 with TRBJ1-2, with 9 bases that match TRBD1. With V trimmed by 0 bases and J by 4 bases, 6 bases remained unmatched. The CDR3 consists of 16 residues. From germline, CDR1 is LGHNA and CDR2 YNFKEQ. Here the CDR3 reads CASSQELGTGPYGYTF. In nucleotides, the CDR3 is TGTGCCAGCAGCCAAGAGCTAGGGACAGGGCCCTATGGCTACACCTTC.

The rearrangement links TRBV7-8 to TRBJ1-1; unclear D gene. The CDR3 is made up of 14 amino acids. Germline V gene data show CDR1 as SGHVS and CDR2 as FQNEAQ. Trimming took off 7 bases at V and 0 bases at J, with 12 bases between the two ends. In DNA, the CDR3 is TGTGCCAGCAAACGGGAACAGATGAACACTGAAGCTTTCTTT. It translates to CASKREQMNTEAFF.

The DNA for the CDR3 is TGCGCCAGCAGGGAGAGGTCCACCGGGGAGCTGTTTTTT. It encodes CASRERSTGELFF. V usage is TRBV5-1 and J usage is TRBJ2-2; no clear D. The germline V and J ends were trimmed by 5 bases and 4 bases, with 9 bases remaining between them. This CDR3 spans 13 amino acids. Looked up from germline, CDR1 is SGHRS and CDR2 is YFSETQ.

This clone was seen a few times. The chain joins TRBV5-1 to TRBJ2-3; 8 bases match TRBD2. CDR1 and CDR2 (germline): SGHRS, YFSETQ. This CDR3 has 15 residues. Trimming took 0 bases from V and 5 from J; bases not matched to a gene: 5. In DNA, the CDR3 is TGCGCCAGCAGCTTGGATAGCGGGGATGGAGATACGCAGTATTTT. Translation gives CASSLDSGDGDTQYF.

The V call is TRBV4-1, the J call TRBJ1-4, with D uncertain. The CDR3 has 15 residues. V was clipped by 4 bases and J by 8 bases, with 17 bases between them. The V gene's germline CDR1 is MGHRA and CDR2 YSYEKL. This CDR3 reads CASSPSTALWEKLFF. CDR3 sequence (DNA): TGCGCCAGCAGCCCTTCGACCGCCCTTTGGGAAAAACTGTTTTTT.

The chain uses TRBV19 and TRBJ2-5, with D tentatively TRBD1 or TRBD2 (5 bases each). CDR1 and CDR2 from the germline V gene are LNHDA and SQIVND (reference sequence). The V gene lost 5 bases and the J gene lost 7 bases, with 20 bases spanning the gap. The CDR3 sequence is 15 residues long. CDR3 DNA: TGTGCCAGTAGTCTCCGGGACCCCCCATCGGGGACCCAGTACTTC. Its protein is CASSLRDPPSGTQYF.

This sequence joins TRBV7-7 and TRBJ2-5; tentative D call: TRBD1 (6 bases). This CDR3 is 18 amino acids long. The V end was cut by 0 bases, the J end by 0 bases, with 17 bases between. Germline V gene data show CDR1 as SSHAT and CDR2 as FNYEAQ (reference sequence). DNA for the CDR3: TGTGCCAGCAGCTTAGCGACAGGAATCACAGGGAACCAAGAGACCCAGTACTTC. Its protein product is CASSLATGITGNQETQYF.

The chain combines TRBV15 with TRBJ1-2, with D maybe TRBD1 (5 bases). The V end was cut by 0 bases, the J end by 0 bases, with 14 bases between. The CDR3 contains 17 residues. CDR1 is LNHNV, CDR2 YYDKDF, per germline (reference sequence). The CDR3 sequence is CATSRDKGSPSNYGYTF. Written as DNA, the CDR3 is TGTGCCACCAGCAGAGATAAGGGGTCCCCTTCTAACTATGGCTACACCTTC.

This chain joins TRBV18 and TRBJ1-4; tentatively, D is TRBD1 (5 bases). Germline CDR1 and CDR2: KGHSH and LQKENI. Trimming shortened V by 4 bases and J by 3 bases, and 12 bases separated the two germline ends. CDR3 length equals 15 residues. CDR3 protein: CASSLREGPNEKLFF. The DNA of the CDR3 is TGTGCCAGCTCACTCCGGGAGGGACCTAATGAAAAACTGTTTTTT.

The chain couples TRBV2 to TRBJ1-5; D might be TRBD1 (6 bases). Per germline, CDR1 SNHLY and CDR2 FYNNEI. The CDR3 has 17 amino acids. V dropped 6 bases and J dropped 0 bases, with 18 bases sitting between them. CDR3 region: CASSPQGGPYSNQPQHF. The DNA of the CDR3 is TGTGCCAGCAGCCCACAGGGAGGCCCCTATAGCAATCAGCCCCAGCATTTT.

This clone was counted a few times. V is TRBV5-1 and J is TRBJ2-1, with D unresolved. This CDR3 has 14 amino acids. Trimming removed 4 bases from V and 1 base from J, with 9 bases in between. Germline CDR1 and CDR2: SGHRS and YFSETQ. In DNA, the CDR3 is TGCGCCAGCAGCGTTACTACATCCTACAATGAGCAGTTCTTC. Its translation: CASSVTTSYNEQFF.

The chain couples TRBV6-5 to TRBJ2-3; maybe TRBD1 (7 bases). V dropped 7 bases and J dropped 2 bases, with 16 bases sitting between them. This CDR3 has 15 amino acids. CDR1 and CDR2 from the germline V gene are MNHEY and SVGAGI. Here the CDR3 DNA reads TGTGCCAGCAACATCCAGGGGGGCTACACAGATACGCAGTATTTT. This translates into CASNIQGGYTDTQYF.